This passage covers 17 T cell receptor beta chains from one sample sequenced in a study of OX40 agonist ivuxolimab in advanced cancers. The assay was immunoSEQ multiplex PCR, and TCRdb's table has in-frame clones only and misses some. The table shows about 20,000 clones, with 78% occurring only once. The sequences come from CD4+ or CD8+ T cells sorted from blood, collected in a trial of the OX40 agonist ivuxolimab. These receptors were obtained from an adult with an advanced solid tumor such as melanoma, head and neck, liver or kidney cancer.

This chain connects TRBV7-3 to TRBJ2-4; D is undetermined. V lost 2 bases, J lost 4 bases, and 6 bases lay in between. CDR3 length: 13 residues. Germline V CDR1 and CDR2: SGHTA, FQGTGA. The CDR3 DNA is TGTGCCAGCAGCTTAGACTCTAAAAACATTCAGTACTTC. Encoded protein: CASSLDSKNIQYF.

The rearrangement links TRBV2 to TRBJ1-2; the match to TRBD1 covers 10 bases. The germline V gene encodes CDR1 SNHLY and CDR2 FYNNEI. There are 14 residues in the CDR3. Trimming removed 7 bases from V and 5 bases from J; junction bases left unmatched: 7. DNA for the CDR3: TGTGCCAGCATAAGACAGGGGGCTCCATATGGCTACACCTTC. Its translation: CASIRQGAPYGYTF.

The CDR3 protein is CASSRFNLREKGYEQYF. CDR3 bases: TGTGCCAGCAGCCGTTTCAACCTGCGAGAGAAAGGGTACGAGCAGTACTTC. The V call is TRBV7-2, the J call TRBJ2-7; D uncertain. This CDR3 is built from 17 residues. V was trimmed by 5 bases and J by 4 bases, leaving 24 bases between them. Germline V CDR1 and CDR2: SGHTA, FQGNSA.

This sequence joins TRBV2 and TRBJ2-2; 8 nucleotides line up with TRBD2. V shed 6 bases and J 7 bases; nucleotides not matched to a gene: 10. The length of the CDR3 is 15 residues. Germline V gives CDR1 SNHLY, CDR2 FYNNEI. CDR3 sequence reads: CASSAGAGGVGELFF. DNA of the CDR3: TGTGCCAGCAGCGCGGGGGCGGGAGGAGTCGGGGAGCTGTTTTTT.

The gene calls are TRBV7-9 and TRBJ2-6, with TRBD1 matching over 10 bases. Germline CDR1 SEHNR, CDR2 FQNEAQ (reference sequence). The CDR3 extends over 19 amino acids. V trimming: 5 bases; J trimming: 2 bases; junction bases outside the gene matches: 12. The CDR3 reads CASSTRRQGAQAGANVLTF. CDR3 in DNA: TGTGCCAGCAGCACCCGCCGACAGGGGGCGCAGGCTGGGGCCAACGTCCTGACTTTC.

This clone has a single count. V is TRBV9 and J is TRBJ1-1, with D possibly TRBD1 on 5 matching bases. The CDR3 sequence is 15 residues long. With 4 bases removed from V and 0 bases from J, the gap between germline ends came to 13 bases. In germline, CDR1 is SGDLS, CDR2 YYNGEE. The CDR3 DNA follows: TGTGCCAGCAGCTACGGACATATGCTGAACACTGAAGCTTTCTTT. It encodes CASSYGHMLNTEAFF.

This clone was counted a few times. The chain has TRBV19 and TRBJ2-1; 10 nucleotides align to TRBD2. The germline CDR1 and CDR2 sequences are LNHDA and SQIVND (reference sequence). The CDR3 runs 15 residues. V was pared by 8 bases and J by 6 bases, with 10 bases of the junction left unmatched. The CDR3 sequence is CASSSTSGAPNEQFF. CDR3 nucleotides: TGTGCCAGTTCTTCCACTAGCGGGGCTCCCAATGAGCAGTTCTTC.

In its sample, this clone was seen a few times. The chain couples TRBV7-3 to TRBJ2-7; D is perhaps TRBD2 (7 bases). The CDR3 spans 14 residues. The V and J ends lost 4 bases and 2 bases respectively, with 12 bases between them. The germline V gene has CDR1 SGHTA and CDR2 FQGTGA. The CDR3 region has the DNA TGTGCCAGCAGCTCGGGGGGCCCACCCTACGAGCAGTACTTC. Its protein is CASSSGGPPYEQYF.

The V call is TRBV19, the J call TRBJ1-5; D not certain. V lost 2 bases to trimming and J lost 6 bases, with 11 bases between them. CDR1 is LNHDA and CDR2 is SQIVND in the germline V gene (reference sequence). The CDR3 is 14 residues long. The CDR3 protein is CASSIPQDGQPQHF. In DNA, the CDR3 is TGTGCCAGTAGTATACCGCAGGATGGTCAGCCCCAGCATTTT.

The V and J genes are TRBV7-8 and TRBJ2-1; 7 bases are a match to TRBD1. V was clipped by 1 base and J by 6 bases; unmatched bases: 9. This CDR3 is built from 16 residues. Germline V gives CDR1 SGHVS, CDR2 FQNEAQ. The CDR3 sequence: CASSLETGKNLNEQFF. The CDR3 region has the DNA TGTGCCAGCAGCTTAGAGACAGGGAAAAACCTCAATGAGCAGTTCTTC.

The chain couples TRBV21-1 to TRBJ2-5. TRBV21-1 represents a pseudogene. The length of the CDR3 is 13 residues. The CDR3 DNA reads as TGTGCCAGCAGCAAAGGGTGGGGAGAGACCCAGTACTTC. This codes for CASSKGWGETQYF.

The rearrangement links TRBV9 to TRBJ2-5, with 9 bases that match TRBD1. The trim removed 0 bases at V and 5 bases at J, leaving 5 bases unmatched. CDR3 length: 15 amino acids. Germline CDR1 reads SGDLS; CDR2 reads YYNGEE. The CDR3 sequence: CASSVDGQGYETQYF. CDR3 bases: TGTGCCAGCAGCGTAGATGGACAGGGGTACGAGACCCAGTACTTC.

The V gene is TRBV7-2, the J gene TRBJ2-7; the D is unclear. The CDR3 has 13 amino acids. Germline CDR1 SGHTA, CDR2 FQGNSA. V was trimmed by 1 base and J by 3 bases, leaving 7 bases between them. The CDR3 region is CASSLVQSYEQYF. CDR3 bases: TGTGCCAGCAGCTTAGTACAGAGCTACGAGCAGTACTTC. The variable domain in full, with the rest retrieved from reference TRBV7-2 and TRBJ2-7, is GAGVSQSPSNKVTEKGKDVELRCDPISGHTALYWYRQSLGQGLEFLIYFQGNSAPDKSGLPSDRFSAERTGGSVSTLTIQRTQQEDSAVYLCASSLVQSYEQYFGPGTRLTVT.

The chain links TRBV2 to TRBJ2-3, with TRBD1 matching 7 bases. Germline trimming cut 5 bases from V and 4 bases from J; bases unmatched to any gene: 9. From germline, CDR1 is SNHLY and CDR2 FYNNEI. This CDR3 is built from 15 residues. The CDR3, as DNA: TGTGCCAGCAGTCCTCGGAGACAGGGTTCAGATACGCAGTATTTT. Translation gives CASSPRRQGSDTQYF.

The rearrangement links TRBV9 to TRBJ2-5; 9 positions agree with TRBD2. Trimming took 0 bases from V and 5 from J; bases not matched to a gene: 8. The CDR3 loop spans 16 amino acids. CDR1 SGDLS and CDR2 YYNGEE come from the germline V gene. The CDR3 nucleotides are TGTGCCAGCAGCGTAGCAGTAGCGGGAGTGGAGGAGACCCAGTACTTC. Translated, it gives CASSVAVAGVEETQYF.

The J gene is TRBJ2-5, the V gene TRBV5-1; D call uncertain. V gave up 3 bases and J gave up 6 bases, with 15 bases separating them. Germline V CDR1 and CDR2: SGHRS, YFSETQ. This CDR3 is 14 amino acids long. The CDR3 loop reads CASSSNDITKTQYF. In DNA, the CDR3 is TGCGCCAGCAGCTCTAACGACATTACGAAGACCCAGTACTTC.

Only one count was recorded for this clone. The chain couples TRBV5-3 to TRBJ2-7; TRBD1 is a possible D gene (6 bases). TRBV5-3 qualifies as an ORF whose function is uncertain. The CDR3 is 17 amino acids. The germline V and J ends were trimmed by 0 bases and 5 bases, with 21 bases remaining between them. The chain's CDR3 is CARSLGALRQVIHEQYF. The CDR3 DNA is TGTGCCAGAAGCTTGGGGGCCCTACGACAGGTTATACACGAGCAGTACTTC.